The rows below give T cell receptor beta chains drawn from one sample of a study of response to subunit inactivated influenza vaccine. TCRdb re-called the RT-PCR reads through MiXCR, storing one row per CDR3 protein. The sample contains 590,000 or so distinct CDR3 sequences, 13% to 15% of which appear only once. This sample comprised PBMCs from blood, obtained 14 days before vaccination. The receptor source for this set is a man aged 50-60 years who received an inactivated influenza vaccine. The CDR3 runs from the conserved cysteine through the conserved F or W. D genes are given only for firm matches. Some rows mark clone size as missing; the rest say once, few, many or name a class of expanded clone.

j_gene: TRBJ2-1; v_gene: TRBV5-6; abundance: few; d_gene: TRBD2; CDR3aa: CASSLGTSDHNEQFF; CDR3nt: TGTGCCAGCAGCTTGGGGACTAGCGACCACAATGAGCAGTTCTTC
j_gene: TRBJ2-1; v_gene: TRBV3-1; abundance: few; d_gene: .; CDR3aa: CASSQALVNEQFF; CDR3nt: TGTGCCAGCAGCCAAGCACTGGTGAATGAGCAGTTCTTC
j_gene: TRBJ2-3; v_gene: TRBV14; abundance: .; d_gene: TRBD2; CDR3aa: CASSRGTSGSGTDTQYF; CDR3nt: TGTGCCAGCAGCCGAGGGACTAGCGGGAGTGGCACAGATACGCAGTATTTT
j_gene: TRBJ1-1; v_gene: TRBV14; abundance: many; d_gene: .; CDR3aa: CASRHLGTEAFF; CDR3nt: TGTGCCAGCAGACATCTGGGGACTGAAGCTTTCTTT
j_gene: TRBJ2-3; v_gene: TRBV20-1; abundance: many; d_gene: .; CDR3aa: CSARRQSGADTQYF; CDR3nt: TGCAGTGCTAGAAGACAGTCCGGGGCAGATACGCAGTATTTT
j_gene: TRBJ2-7; v_gene: TRBV5-1; abundance: .; d_gene: .; CDR3aa: CASSESRGNYEQYF; CDR3nt: TGCGCCAGCAGCGAGTCGAGGGGGAACTACGAGCAGTACTTC
j_gene: TRBJ2-4; v_gene: TRBV6-5; abundance: few; d_gene: .; CDR3aa: CASSYSLGTGAKNIQYF; CDR3nt: TGTGCCAGCAGTTACTCCTTGGGAACGGGAGCCAAAAACATTCAGTACTTC
j_gene: TRBJ2-2; v_gene: TRBV9; abundance: .; d_gene: TRBD2; CDR3aa: CASSGGLAGGNTGELFF; CDR3nt: TGTGCCAGCAGCGGGGGACTAGCGGGGGGAAACACCGGGGAGCTGTTTTTT
j_gene: TRBJ1-1; v_gene: TRBV19; abundance: .; d_gene: .; CDR3aa: CASSIDFTGRGTEAFF; CDR3nt: TGTGCCAGTAGTATAGATTTCACAGGACGCGGCACTGAAGCTTTCTTT
j_gene: TRBJ1-1; v_gene: TRBV2; abundance: few; d_gene: TRBD1; CDR3aa: CATAGTGMMDGAFF; CDR3nt: TGTGCCACCGCCGGGACAGGGATGATGGATGGAGCTTTCTTT
j_gene: TRBJ2-5; v_gene: TRBV7-2; abundance: few; d_gene: .; CDR3aa: CASSLGVSFETQYF; CDR3nt: TGTGCCAGCAGCTTAGGGGTTAGCTTCGAGACCCAGTACTTC
j_gene: TRBJ1-5; v_gene: TRBV20-1; abundance: .; d_gene: TRBD1; CDR3aa: CSASVPGGQGQPQHF; CDR3nt: TGCAGTGCTAGTGTCCCAGGGGGCCAGGGTCAGCCCCAGCATTTT
j_gene: TRBJ1-2; v_gene: TRBV4-3; abundance: many; d_gene: TRBD1; CDR3aa: CASSQEARLEGARYGYTF; CDR3nt: TGCGCCAGCAGCCAAGAAGCCCGGTTGGAGGGGGCACGGTATGGCTACACCTTC
j_gene: TRBJ1-2; v_gene: TRBV12-3/TRBV12-4; abundance: few; d_gene: TRBD1; CDR3aa: CASLTGGRGYTF; CDR3nt: TGTGCCAGCCTCACAGGGGGCCGTGGCTACACCTTC
j_gene: TRBJ1-1; v_gene: TRBV28; abundance: .; d_gene: .; CDR3aa: CASSFVLRNTEAFF; CDR3nt: TGTGCCAGCAGTTTTGTTCTAAGGAACACTGAAGCTTTCTTT
j_gene: TRBJ2-1; v_gene: TRBV3-1; abundance: .; d_gene: .; CDR3aa: CASSLLTGYSYNEQFF; CDR3nt: TGTGCCAGCAGCCTTCTGACAGGTTACTCCTACAATGAGCAGTTCTTC